One sample yielded the 2 T cell receptor beta chains listed below, sequenced in a study of blood T cell repertoires in COVID-19. Clones were sequenced by immunoSEQ multiplex PCR, and TCRdb holds only the in-frame ones, with some missing. The repertoire has approximately 70,000 clones, around 86% of them found once; the top ten carry 3.5% to 5%. Sequencing used peripheral blood. The origin of the receptors is a man in his 70s with active COVID-19.

This clone occurred once. The gene calls are TRBV30 and TRBJ1-5, with D possibly being TRBD1 (5 bases). The V gene's germline CDR1 is GTSNPN and CDR2 SVGIG (reference sequence). This CDR3 has 15 residues. V was pared by 2 bases and J by 7 bases, with 18 bases between. The CDR3 here is CAWSRGGGAWQPQHF. The CDR3 DNA reads as TGTGCCTGGAGTCGGGGGGGAGGGGCTTGGCAGCCCCAGCATTTT.

The J gene is TRBJ2-7, the V gene TRBV11-2; possibly TRBD2 for D (6 bases). Germline V gene data show CDR1 as SGHAT and CDR2 as FQNNGV. Trimming cost V 0 bases and J 3 bases, with 12 bases left between them. This CDR3 comprises 15 residues. The DNA of the CDR3 is TGTGCCAGCAGCTTAGATAGCGGCTTAATCTACGAGCAGTACTTC. Residues: CASSLDSGLIYEQYF.